Listed here are 14 T cell receptor beta chains from one sample, sequenced in a study of T-cell reconstitution after alpha-beta-depleted transplantation in children (dated by TCRdb to 2016 to 2017). The library was built by means of PCR. The sequencer was an Illumina HiSeq 2500. TCR libraries were prepared with molecular barcoding, using unique molecular identifiers to normalize TCRbeta repertoire quantification. TCRdb's own reprocessing of the public reads used fastp at Q25 and MiXCR and kept productive beta chains. Each CDR3 protein appears once, grouped with its most common genes and DNA. This sample gives about 410,000 distinct CDR3 sequences in total; approximately 20% of them show up just once. Jointly, the top ten make up 3.5% to 4% of the sample. Sequencing used PBMCs from the stem cell graft donor, obtained from the stem cell graft. Source of these receptors: a human donor who donated a stem cell graft to a child with acute myeloid leukemia.

This clonotype was recorded many times. The chain combines TRBV20-1 with TRBJ2-3; D is tentatively TRBD1 or TRBD2 (5 bases each). The CDR3 runs to 14 residues. V was clipped by 3 bases and J by 1 base, with 11 bases between them. Germline V gene lookup returns CDR1 DFQATT and CDR2 SNEGSKA (reference sequence). The CDR3 region is CSASVRGRTDTQYF. CDR3 nucleotide sequence: TGCAGTGCTAGTGTCCGGGGCCGCACAGATACGCAGTATTTT.

This clonotype appeared a few times. Written as DNA, the CDR3 is TGTGCCAGCAGGACTGGGGGGCGCGTAGAGACCCAGTACTTC. Its protein product is CASRTGGRVETQYF. The V gene is TRBV12-3 or TRBV12-4, the J gene TRBJ2-5, with D perhaps TRBD1 or TRBD2 (6 bases each). The V and J ends lost 6 bases and 4 bases respectively, with 15 bases between them. The CDR3 covers 14 residues.

This clonotype was seen many times. The rearrangement joins TRBV20-1 to TRBJ2-1, with 9 bases identical to TRBD2. Germline V CDR1 and CDR2: DFQATT, SNEGSKA (reference sequence). The CDR3 has 15 amino acids. V shed 1 base and J 4 bases; nucleotides not matched to a gene: 5. For the CDR3, the DNA is TGCAGTGCTAGAGCCCTAGCGGGGAATTACAATGAGCAGTTCTTC. Protein: CSARALAGNYNEQFF.

This clonotype turned up a few times. The chain combines TRBV27 with TRBJ2-7, with no clear D. V lost 2 bases and J 3 bases, leaving 8 bases between the germline ends. The CDR3 is 13 amino acids. CDR1 MNHEY and CDR2 SMNVEV come from the germline V gene (reference sequence). The CDR3 sequence: CASSLVRYYEQYF. CDR3 DNA: TGTGCCAGCAGTTTAGTGAGATACTACGAGCAGTACTTC.

This clonotype occurred a few times. The rearrangement uses TRBV25-1 and TRBJ2-7; 16 bases align to TRBD2. Per the germline V gene, CDR1 is MGHDK and CDR2 is SYGVNS. After removal of 4 bases from V and 4 bases from J, the junction contained 13 bases not matched to a gene. This CDR3 is built from 19 residues. The CDR3 protein is CASSAKLAGTSGRAYEQYF. As DNA, the CDR3 is TGTGCCAGCAGTGCCAAATTGGCCGGGACTAGCGGGAGGGCGTACGAGCAGTACTTC.

CDR3 in DNA: TGCAGCGTTTTTGGGGAGGGACTAGCGGGTGTCGAGCAGTACTTC. Amino acids: CSVFGEGLAGVEQYF. The chain joins TRBV29-1 to TRBJ2-7; 12 nucleotides match TRBD2. The V gene end was trimmed by 5 bases and the J gene end by 6 bases; junction bases not matched to a gene: 11. CDR3 length equals 15 residues. Germline V lookup: CDR1 SQVTM, CDR2 ANQGSEA.

The rearrangement joins TRBV29-1 to TRBJ2-2; D unclear. Germline CDR1 is SQVTM and CDR2 is ANQGSEA. The CDR3 has 13 amino acids. Trimming took 4 bases from V and 6 from J, leaving 12 bases between them. The chain's CDR3 is CSVVMYSPGELFF. The DNA of the CDR3 is TGCAGCGTTGTCATGTACAGCCCCGGGGAGCTGTTTTTT.

This clonotype was counted ten times or more. J is TRBJ2-7 and V is TRBV28, with 9 bases fitting TRBD2. The junction had 12 bases not matched to a gene; V was cut back by 5 bases and J by 4 bases. CDR1 and CDR2 (germline): MDHEN, SYDVKM. This CDR3 has 16 residues. CDR3 sequence (DNA): TGTGCCAGCAGTCGCCTCCGACTAGCGGAGACTTACGAGCAGTACTTC. It specifies CASSRLRLAETYEQYF.

This clonotype was recorded a few times. The chain carries TRBV7-2 and TRBJ2-3; 11 bases line up with TRBD2. Germline values: CDR1 SGHTA, CDR2 FQGNSA. The CDR3 has 16 amino acids. The V gene end was trimmed by 5 bases and the J gene end by 4 bases; junction bases not matched to a gene: 8. CDR3 region: CASSATSGSASDTQYF. The CDR3 DNA is TGTGCCAGCAGCGCCACTAGCGGGAGTGCATCAGATACGCAGTATTTT. Full variable domain (missing parts from reference TRBV7-2 and TRBJ2-3): GAGVSQSPSNKVTEKGKDVELRCDPISGHTALYWYRQSLGQGLEFLIYFQGNSAPDKSGLPSDRFSAERTGGSVSTLTIQRTQQEDSAVYLCASSATSGSASDTQYFGPGTRLTVL.

This clonotype has only a few counts. The chain links TRBV6-5 to TRBJ1-1; D uncertain. CDR3 length: 14 residues. Germline V CDR1 and CDR2: MNHEY, SVGAGI. The V gene lost 2 bases and the J gene lost 1 base, with 8 bases spanning the gap. The CDR3 reads CASSYRDGNTEAFF. The CDR3 bases are TGTGCCAGCAGTTACAGGGATGGGAACACTGAAGCTTTCTTT.

The chain recombines TRBV15 with TRBJ2-2; possibly TRBD2 for D (5 bases). Germline assignment: CDR1 LNHNV and CDR2 YYDKDF (reference sequence). The V and J ends lost 0 bases and 4 bases respectively, with 12 bases between them. The CDR3 extends over 16 amino acids. CDR3 sequence reads: CATSRDRGSFTGELFF. The CDR3 region has the DNA TGTGCCACCAGCAGAGATAGAGGGAGCTTCACCGGGGAGCTGTTTTTT.

This chain uses TRBV11-2 with TRBJ2-1; either TRBD1 or TRBD2 may supply D (6 bases each). The CDR3 length is 16 residues. The germline CDR1 and CDR2 sequences are SGHAT and FQNNGV. Trimming took off 3 bases at V and 6 bases at J, with 18 bases between the two ends. CDR3 residues: CASSFTGTLSLNEQFF. The CDR3 nucleotides read TGTGCCAGCAGCTTCACAGGGACTCTCTCTCTCAATGAGCAGTTCTTC.

Many counts were recorded for this clonotype. The CDR3 spells CSARRGVDEQYF. DNA of the CDR3: TGCAGTGCTAGGCGGGGGGTGGACGAGCAGTACTTC. The chain links TRBV20-1 to TRBJ2-7; TRBD2 matches at 8 bases. Germline CDR1 and CDR2: DFQATT and SNEGSKA (reference sequence). The CDR3 is 12 amino acids. V lost 3 bases, J lost 5 bases, and 3 bases stayed unmatched.

This clonotype has just a few counts. The V and J genes are TRBV4-2 and TRBJ2-1; the D gene is possibly TRBD2 (5 bases). The CDR3 runs 16 residues. Germline CDR1 is LGHNA and CDR2 is YNFKEQ. V was trimmed by 1 base and J by 0 bases, leaving 10 bases between them. The CDR3 nucleotides read TGTGCCAGCAGCCAAGGTTACGGAGGCTCCTACAATGAGCAGTTCTTC. This gives the protein CASSQGYGGSYNEQFF.